This note documents a single T cell receptor beta chain sequence. Its antigen is still unknown. Base qualities are not provided; no much larger clone lies one nucleotide away. The immunoSEQ assay was used for TRB CDR3 sequencing and data processing of tumor genomic DNA. In its TCRdb copy, this immuneACCESS table keeps in-frame sequences only and misses some clones. Where compared with another copy, unresolved V genes explain less than half of these, and the others have no known cause. The sample contains about 14,000 clones, roughly 71% of them found a single time. The top ten clonotypes cover 15% to 20% of the sample. Study subjects had biopsy-confirmed Merkel cell carcinoma that was MCPyV-positive, and every subject had positive serum antibodies to T-antigen. Genomic DNA was extracted from about six adjacent 10-micron frozen tumor sections without cell sorting or culture. Optimal cutting temperature compound was used to freeze tumor biopsy tissue measuring roughly 5 x 5 x 5 mm. In the frozen biopsy, scout sections stained with hematoxylin and eosin confirmed abundant Merkel cell carcinoma and infiltrating cells.

Reading the germline V gene gives CDR1 SNHLY and CDR2 FYNNEI. There are 15 amino acids in the CDR3, from cysteine to phenylalanine inclusive. The retained sequence is limited to the CDR3, 45 bases, with the frame set at the first base. V is trimmed back by 7 bases and J by 11 bases, and the junction contains 17 bases that no gene match accounts for. This record comes from a study of T cell repertoires in Merkel cell carcinoma (dated 2019 in TCRdb). About the full investigation: Patients who had received intralesional immunotherapy or systemic immune checkpoint blockade ahead of the biopsy were left out. MCPyV-specific clonotypes were initially defined through tetramer sorting, cloning and paired TCR sequencing of expanded tumor-infiltrating lymphocytes. Inclusion required a diagnosis of MCPyV-positive Merkel cell carcinoma and successful in vitro expansion of tumor-infiltrating lymphocytes. Overall study outcomes, separate from this receptor: Normal tissue biopsies were not studied.

The chain joins TRBV2 to TRBJ1-1; 9 nucleotides in the junction match TRBD1. The sequenced sample was tumor tissue. The sequence was collected from an adult with Merkel cell carcinoma. The DNA sequence is TGTGCCAGCACCCCACAAGGGACAGGGACGGCCCCGGCTTTCTTT. It encodes CASTPQGTGTAPAFF. Full variable domain (CDR3 extended with the reference TRBV2 and TRBJ1-1 proteins): EPEVTQTPSHQVTQMGQEVILRCVPISNHLYFYWYRQILGQKVEFLVSFYNNEISEKSEIFDDQFSVERPDGSNFTLKIRSTKLEDSAMYFCASTPQGTGTAPAFFGQGTRLTVV.